These 30 T cell receptor beta chains share one sample of origin, sequenced in a study of early T cells in non-severe SARS-CoV-2 infection. TCRdb ran MiXCR on the 5' RACE reads and lists one entry per CDR3 protein. The top ten hold 30% to 35% of the sample, which has 25,000 to 30,000 distinct CDR3 sequences, around 6% seen once. This material consisted of whole blood, taken at baseline. These receptors were taken from an adult who was a healthcare worker with PCR-confirmed SARS-CoV-2 infection or an uninfected control (not recorded which).

This clonotype came up many times. The gene calls are TRBV24-1 and TRBJ2-1; tentative D call: TRBD1 (5 bases). Trimming removed 4 bases at V and 0 bases at J, with 12 bases between. The germline CDR1 and CDR2 sequences are KGHDR and SFDVKD. The CDR3 sequence is 16 residues long. The CDR3 reads CATSDADSGSYNEQFF. The DNA of the CDR3 is TGTGCCACCAGTGACGCTGACAGTGGCTCCTACAATGAGCAGTTCTTC.

This clonotype has ten or more counts. This chain joins TRBV7-8 and TRBJ2-5, with D perhaps TRBD1 or TRBD2 (5 bases each). Per the germline V gene, CDR1 is SGHVS and CDR2 is FQNEAQ. This CDR3 region has 16 residues. The V end was cut by 7 bases, the J end by 2 bases, with 20 bases between. CDR3 sequence: CASTLLRTGGQETQYF. CDR3 DNA sequence: TGTGCCAGCACCCTTCTACGCACAGGAGGACAAGAGACCCAGTACTTC.

This clonotype appeared many times. The V gene is TRBV12-5, the J gene TRBJ1-5; 8 bases align to TRBD1. The V and J ends lost 6 bases and 2 bases, in that order; junction bases with no gene match: 0. This CDR3 comprises 13 residues. Germline CDR1 reads LGHNT; CDR2 reads FRNRAP. The CDR3 here is CASGGQGNQPQHF. DNA for the CDR3: TGTGCTAGTGGGGGACAGGGCAATCAGCCCCAGCATTTT.

This clonotype has a count of ten or more. V gene TRBV2 combines with J gene TRBJ2-5, with 13 bases identical to TRBD2. V dropped 6 bases and J dropped 2; count of bases not matched to a gene: 12. CDR1 and CDR2 from the germline V gene are SNHLY and FYNNEI. The CDR3 extends over 18 amino acids. The chain's CDR3 is CASSPRRLAGGNQETQYF. As DNA, the CDR3 is TGTGCCAGCAGCCCCCGGCGACTAGCGGGGGGCAATCAAGAGACCCAGTACTTC.

This clonotype has at least ten counts. The DNA for the CDR3 is TGCGCCAGCGGACGTGGACAGGGGGCCCCAGATACGCAGTATTTT. It specifies CASGRGQGAPDTQYF. The rearrangement joins TRBV5-1 to TRBJ2-3, with 11 nucleotides matching TRBD1. The CDR3 contains 15 residues. CDR1 and CDR2 (germline): SGHRS, YFSETQ. V lost 7 bases and J lost 4; bases outside the gene matches: 8.

The table lists this clonotype with a few counts. The chain links TRBV20-1 to TRBJ2-3; D gene ambiguous. The CDR3 has 13 amino acids. Between the trimmed V and J ends, which lost 5 bases and 6 bases, there was a span of 15 bases. From germline, CDR1 is DFQATT and CDR2 SNEGSKA (reference sequence). The CDR3 is CSAPPEKTDTQYF. The CDR3 region has the DNA TGCAGTGCTCCGCCCGAAAAGACGGATACGCAGTATTTT.

This chain joins TRBV19 and TRBJ1-2, with 8 bases lining up with TRBD1. CDR3 length: 15 amino acids. Per germline, CDR1 LNHDA and CDR2 SQIVND (reference sequence). The trim removed 3 bases at V and 4 bases at J, leaving 7 bases unmatched. CDR3 DNA sequence: TGTGCCAGTAGTATGGGGACAGGACGGGGCTATGGCTACACCTTC. This translates into CASSMGTGRGYGYTF.

In this sample, this clonotype turned up many times. Here the CDR3 DNA reads TGTGCCAGCAGCCAGACTAGCGGCAATGAGCAGTTCTTC. It specifies CASSQTSGNEQFF. The V call is TRBV5-5, the J call TRBJ2-1; 9 bases align to TRBD2. With V trimmed by 4 bases and J by 6 bases, 2 bases remained unmatched. The CDR3 is 13 amino acids. Germline assignment: CDR1 SGHKS and CDR2 YYEKEE (reference sequence). Full variable domain (missing parts from reference TRBV5-5 and TRBJ2-1): DAGVTQSPTHLIKTRGQQVTLRCSPISGHKSVSWYQQVLGQGPQFIFQYYEKEERGRGNFPDRFSARQFPNYSSELNVNALLLGDSALYLCASSQTSGNEQFFGPGTRLTVL.

This clonotype appeared many times. The rearrangement joins TRBV11-3 to TRBJ1-6; D possibly corresponds to TRBD1 (6 bases). The length of the CDR3 is 13 residues. From germline, CDR1 is SGHNT and CDR2 YENEEA. The ends were cut back, 5 bases at V and 10 bases at J, with 12 bases in the middle. The CDR3 region is CASSRNRASPLHF. The CDR3 nucleotides read TGTGCCAGCAGCCGAAACAGGGCCTCACCCCTCCACTTT.

The chain couples TRBV28 to TRBJ2-3; D uncertain. Looked up from germline, CDR1 is MDHEN and CDR2 is SYDVKM. Trimming took off 9 bases at V and 4 bases at J, with 8 bases between the two ends. This CDR3 spans 11 amino acids. CDR3 bases: TGTGCCAGTTCCGCCCCAGATACGCAGTATTTT. Translating it yields CASSAPDTQYF.

The CDR3 sequence: CASSLIRGRERSTGELFF. The CDR3 DNA follows: TGTGCCAGCAGCCTTATCAGGGGGCGCGAGAGGAGCACCGGGGAGCTGTTTTTT. The rearrangement links TRBV7-8 to TRBJ2-2; 8 bases map to TRBD1. Looked up from germline, CDR1 is SGHVS and CDR2 is FQNEAQ. The V segment lost 5 bases and the J segment 4 bases; nucleotides outside the gene matches: 15. CDR3 length: 18 amino acids.

The table lists this clonotype with many counts. This sequence joins TRBV2 and TRBJ2-3; D assignment may be TRBD1 or TRBD2 (5 bases each). The V end was cut by 7 bases, the J end by 1 base, with 18 bases between. Germline V gene sequence: CDR1 SNHLY, CDR2 FYNNEI. This CDR3 spans 16 amino acids. CDR3 sequence: CASMGFGGARTDTQYF. CDR3 nucleotides: TGTGCCAGCATGGGGTTTGGGGGAGCCCGCACAGATACGCAGTATTTT. Drawing the rest from reference TRBV2 and TRBJ2-3, the complete variable domain is EPEVTQTPSHQVTQMGQEVILRCVPISNHLYFYWYRQILGQKVEFLVSFYNNEISEKSEIFDDQFSVERPDGSNFTLKIRSTKLEDSAMYFCASMGFGGARTDTQYFGPGTRLTVL.

This clonotype has a handful of counts. The chain links TRBV7-3 to TRBJ1-2; maybe TRBD1 (6 bases). V was clipped by 5 bases and J by 3 bases, with 10 bases between them. CDR1 is SGHTA and CDR2 is FQGTGA in the germline V gene. The CDR3 extends over 13 amino acids. The CDR3 coding sequence is TGTGCCAGCAGCCAACAGGGCTACTATGGCTACACCTTC. This translates into CASSQQGYYGYTF.

The rearrangement joins TRBV9 to TRBJ2-7; 8 bases line up with TRBD2. J was trimmed by 0 bases and V by 4 bases; bases with no gene match: 3. There are 14 residues in the CDR3. Germline CDR1 SGDLS, CDR2 YYNGEE. For the CDR3, the DNA is TGTGCCAGCAGCCAAGCGGGAGCCTCCTACGAGCAGTACTTC. Translated, it gives CASSQAGASYEQYF.

This clonotype was picked up many times. One junction end does not reproduce the germline sequence, and a read error may be involved. This chain joins TRBV12-3 or TRBV12-4 and TRBJ1-1; perhaps TRBD1 as D (5 bases). This CDR3 is built from 12 residues. CDR3 in DNA: TGTGCCAGCAGTTTTCTCGTAGGGACCGCGGTCTTT. This sequence encodes CASSFLVGTAVF.

This clonotype was detected many times. The CDR3 loop is CASKRENTGELFF. The CDR3 coding sequence is TGTGCCAGCAAAAGGGAGAACACCGGGGAGCTGTTTTTT. This chain connects TRBV7-3 to TRBJ2-2; D gene uncertain. The V end was cut by 7 bases, the J end by 1 base, with 7 bases between. CDR1 SGHTA and CDR2 FQGTGA come from the germline V gene. This CDR3 is 13 amino acids long.

This clonotype was detected many times. The chain joins TRBV14 to TRBJ1-2; 9 bases are a match to TRBD1. The germline V gene has CDR1 SGHDN and CDR2 FVKESK. This CDR3 comprises 16 residues. V lost 4 bases and J lost 2; bases outside the gene matches: 8. CDR3 in amino acids: CASSRPGGQGNYGYTF. CDR3 sequence (DNA): TGTGCCAGCAGCCGGCCAGGGGGACAGGGAAACTATGGCTACACCTTC.

This clonotype came up many times. The rearrangement uses TRBV4-3 and TRBJ2-1, with D tentatively TRBD1 or TRBD2 (5 bases each). Per germline, CDR1 LGHNA and CDR2 YSLEER. Trimming shortened V by 0 bases and J by 6 bases, and 15 bases separated the two germline ends. CDR3 length equals 16 residues. The CDR3, as DNA: TGCGCCAGCAGCCAAGATTGGGCGCAGGGACCCAATGAGCAGTTCTTC. Amino acids: CASSQDWAQGPNEQFF.

This clonotype turned up a few times. The genes are TRBV7-2 and TRBJ2-1; D is unresolved. From germline, CDR1 is SGHTA and CDR2 FQGNSA. V was clipped by 1 base and J by 7 bases, with 5 bases between them. The CDR3 length is 12 residues. The CDR3 loop is CASSLDKNEQFF. The CDR3 coding sequence is TGTGCCAGCAGCTTAGATAAAAATGAGCAGTTCTTC.

This clonotype has a count of ten or more. The chain joins TRBV9 to TRBJ2-5, with D perhaps TRBD1 (5 bases). This CDR3 comprises 17 residues. V lost 2 bases and J 5 bases, leaving 22 bases between the germline ends. Germline V gene data show CDR1 as SGDLS and CDR2 as YYNGEE. The CDR3 is CASSVLEHRLGGETQYF. The CDR3 DNA follows: TGTGCCAGCAGCGTCTTAGAGCACAGGCTTGGTGGGGAGACCCAGTACTTC.

This clonotype appeared many times. The rearrangement joins TRBV7-6 to TRBJ1-6; D perhaps matches TRBD1 (6 bases). This CDR3 spans 13 amino acids. V gave up 5 bases and J gave up 8 bases, with 10 bases separating them. CDR1 and CDR2 (germline): SGHVS, FNYEAQ. The CDR3 region has the DNA TGTGCCAGCAGCCTTCGGACAGATTCACCCCTCCACTTT. Translation gives CASSLRTDSPLHF.

This clonotype was counted many times. The chain couples TRBV27 to TRBJ1-2; unclear D gene. The CDR3 is made up of 12 amino acids. Germline V gene sequence: CDR1 MNHEY, CDR2 SMNVEV (reference sequence). V dropped 8 bases and J dropped 3 bases, with 10 bases sitting between them. The DNA for the CDR3 is TGTGCCAGCTTAGTATTCGACTATGGCTACACCTTC. Amino acid sequence: CASLVFDYGYTF.

This clonotype was seen at least ten times. The chain uses TRBV14 and TRBJ2-2; 7 bases are shared with TRBD2. The J segment lost 5 bases and the V segment lost 3 bases, leaving 6 bases of the junction unmatched. The CDR3 is 15 residues long. CDR1 is SGHDN and CDR2 is FVKESK in the germline V gene. CDR3 nucleotide sequence: TGTGCCAGCAGCCATGCTAGCGGCACTACCGGGGAGCTGTTTTTT. Its translation: CASSHASGTTGELFF. The whole variable domain, filled in from reference TRBV14 and TRBJ2-2, reads EAGVTQFPSHSVIEKGQTVTLRCDPISGHDNLYWYRRVMGKEIKFLLHFVKESKQDESGMPNNRFLAERTGGTYSTLKVQPAELEDSGVYFCASSHASGTTGELFFGEGSRLTVL.

The J gene is TRBJ2-2, the V gene TRBV7-3, with 12 bases lining up with TRBD1. The V and J ends lost 3 bases and 7 bases, in that order; junction bases with no gene match: 3. Germline V gene data show CDR1 as SGHTA and CDR2 as FQGTGA. The CDR3 length is 15 residues. CDR3 coding DNA: TGTGCCAGCAGCTTGGGGACAGGGGGCATCGGGGAGCTGTTTTTT. Protein product: CASSLGTGGIGELFF.

This clonotype came up many times. The rearrangement links TRBV11-2 to TRBJ2-5; the D gene is possibly TRBD1 (5 bases). Trimming took off 3 bases at V and 7 bases at J, with 24 bases between the two ends. CDR1 is SGHAT and CDR2 is FQNNGV in the germline V gene. The CDR3 has 17 residues. In DNA form, the CDR3 reads TGTGCCAGCAGCTTTAGTCCGGTGGTAGGGGTTCGTGGGACCCAGTACTTC. It yields the protein CASSFSPVVGVRGTQYF. The entire variable domain, with the rest obtained from reference TRBV11-2 and TRBJ2-5, is as follows: EAGVAQSPRYKIIEKRQSVAFWCNPISGHATLYWYQQILGQGPKLLIQFQNNGVVDDSQLPKDRFSAERLKGVDSTLKIQPAKLEDSAVYLCASSFSPVVGVRGTQYFGPGTRLLVL.

This clonotype was seen ten or more times. The rearrangement joins TRBV14 to TRBJ2-1; 9 positions match TRBD2. CDR3 length: 19 amino acids. Unmatched junction bases numbered 19, after V lost 4 bases and J lost 6 bases. CDR1 is SGHDN and CDR2 is FVKESK in the germline V gene. The chain's CDR3 is CASSPRGGRVLVSRNEQFF. CDR3 coding DNA: TGTGCCAGCAGCCCTCGGGGCGGGAGGGTATTGGTGAGTCGCAATGAGCAGTTCTTC.

This clonotype was counted a few times. This sequence joins TRBV6-1 and TRBJ1-5, with D unclear. Germline lookup yields CDR1 MNHNS and CDR2 SASEGT. This CDR3 has 13 amino acids. With 6 bases removed from V and 0 bases from J, the gap between germline ends came to 6 bases. CDR3 coding DNA: TGTGCCAGCAGCGCCTATAGCAATCAGCCCCAGCATTTT. As protein: CASSAYSNQPQHF.

This clonotype appeared many times. J is TRBJ2-1 and V is TRBV7-3; tentatively, D is TRBD1 (5 bases). The CDR3 covers 15 residues. Trimming shortened V by 2 bases and J by 2 bases, and 10 bases separated the two germline ends. Looked up from germline, CDR1 is SGHTA and CDR2 is FQGTGA. CDR3 coding DNA: TGTGCCAGCAGCTTAGACGTCAGGGCCTACAATGAGCAGTTCTTC. As protein: CASSLDVRAYNEQFF.

This clonotype came up many times. The J gene is TRBJ2-7, the V gene TRBV28; D gene ambiguous. V was clipped by 4 bases and J by 2 bases, with 6 bases between them. Germline V gene lookup returns CDR1 MDHEN and CDR2 SYDVKM. The CDR3 totals 12 residues. CDR3 protein: CASSSSTYEQYF. CDR3 in DNA: TGTGCCAGCAGTTCTTCCACCTACGAGCAGTACTTC.

This clonotype occurred many times. The V call is TRBV10-2, the J call TRBJ2-1; TRBD1 agrees at 9 bases. V gave up 7 bases and J gave up 7 bases; unmatched junction bases: 8. The CDR3 has 14 residues. Germline assignment: CDR1 WSHSY and CDR2 SAAADI. The CDR3 region is CASTLDRGGNEQFF. The CDR3 DNA follows: TGCGCCAGCACCTTGGACAGGGGAGGGAATGAGCAGTTCTTC.